The 22 T cell receptor beta chains below all came from one sample that was sequenced in a study of regulatory and conventional T cells in breast cancer. TCRdb passed the PCR reads through MiXCR, listing each CDR3 protein once. The table lists over 15,000 distinct CDR3 sequences, around a third of them singletons. Sequenced: conventional T cells from blood. The receptor source for this set is a female donor in good health.

The J gene is TRBJ2-5, the V gene TRBV7-9; D might be TRBD2 (5 bases). Deletions cut 4 bases from V and 4 bases from J, with 16 bases between. The length of the CDR3 is 15 residues. Germline-derived CDR1 and CDR2 are SEHNR and FQNEAQ (reference sequence). For the CDR3, the DNA is TGTGCCAGCAGCTCACCCGGGGTGCTCGGAGAGACCCAGTACTTC. Translated, it gives CASSSPGVLGETQYF.

In the case of this clonotype: The junction does not match germline at one end; this may be a read error. The chain employs TRBV20-1 and TRBJ2-7; 8 nucleotides agree with TRBD1. The CDR3 totals 15 residues. Germline CDR1 and CDR2: DFQATT and SNEGSKA (reference sequence). The CDR3 spells CSARTGQGVSYEQHF. The DNA of the CDR3 is TGCAGTGCTAGAACCGGACAGGGAGTCTCCTACGAGCAGCACTTC.

The chain combines TRBV5-1 with TRBJ2-3, with TRBD1 matching over 9 bases. The CDR3 sequence is 16 residues long. Germline-derived CDR1 and CDR2 are SGHRS and YFSETQ. V lost 4 bases and J lost 4; bases outside the gene matches: 10. In DNA form, the CDR3 reads TGCGCCAGCAGCCCTCTACAGGGGGCAATAGCAGATACGCAGTATTTT. This sequence encodes CASSPLQGAIADTQYF.

This clonotype was observed a few times. This may arise from a read error, as a much more abundant clone is one base away. This chain uses TRBV7-2 with TRBJ2-1; no clear D. The germline gives CDR1 SGHTA, CDR2 FQGNSA. The CDR3 is 12 residues long. Deletions cut 8 bases from V and 4 bases from J, with 9 bases between. CDR3 protein: CASGPYYNEQFF. The CDR3 coding sequence is TGTGCCAGCGGCCCGTATTACAATGAGCAGTTCTTC. The variable domain in full, completed from reference TRBV7-2 and TRBJ2-1, reads GAGVSQSPSNKVTEKGKDVELRCDPISGHTALYWYRQSLGQGLEFLIYFQGNSAPDKSGLPSDRFSAERTGGSVSTLTIQRTQQEDSAVYLCASGPYYNEQFFGPGTRLTVL.

The chain combines TRBV27 with TRBJ2-1, with 7 positions matching TRBD2. Looked up from germline, CDR1 is MNHEY and CDR2 is SMNVEV (reference sequence). The CDR3 sequence is 14 residues long. V lost 8 bases to trimming and J lost 3 bases; unmatched junction nucleotides: 7. CDR3 DNA: TGTGCCAGCGGGGGGGGAGGGATCTACAATGAGCAGTTCTTC. This encodes CASGGGGIYNEQFF.

This clonotype was found many times. The V gene is TRBV6-5, the J gene TRBJ2-3, with D hard to call. Per the germline V gene, CDR1 is MNHEY and CDR2 is SVGAGI. The CDR3 has 14 residues. The germline V and J ends were trimmed by 6 bases and 1 base, with 11 bases remaining between them. The CDR3 loop reads CASRAWEGTDTQYF. The CDR3 nucleotides read TGTGCCAGCAGGGCGTGGGAAGGCACAGATACGCAGTATTTT.

This clonotype was found a few times. The chain recombines TRBV5-1 with TRBJ1-2; TRBD1 is a possible D gene (5 bases). Germline CDR1 reads SGHRS; CDR2 reads YFSETQ. The V gene lost 4 bases and the J gene lost 7 bases, with 14 bases spanning the gap. The CDR3 has 13 residues. In DNA form, the CDR3 reads TGCGCCAGCAGCCTCGTGGGGGATTCTGGCTACACCTTC. Its protein is CASSLVGDSGYTF.

The chain joins TRBV5-4 to TRBJ1-1; no reliable D call. Trimming left V 7 bases short and J 1 base short, with 14 bases between. Germline V gives CDR1 SGHNT, CDR2 YYREEE (reference sequence). The CDR3 has 14 amino acids. The CDR3: CASAMVGSNTEAFF. CDR3 nucleotides: TGTGCCAGCGCTATGGTAGGGTCGAACACTGAAGCTTTCTTT.

Details on this clonotype: The junction shows a germline mismatch at one end, possibly a read error. The rearrangement uses TRBV7-6 and TRBJ2-7, with 8 positions matching TRBD1. The CDR3 runs to 17 residues. The V gene's germline CDR1 is SGHVS and CDR2 FNYEAQ. The chain's CDR3 is CASSPQITRTGYYEQYF. DNA for the CDR3: TGTGCCAGCAGCCCACAAATAACTCGGACAGGGTATTACGAGCAGTACTTT.

CDR3 in DNA: TGTGCCAGCAGTTACTCGGACAGGGGTCTGTATCAGCCCCAGCATTTT. Residues: CASSYSDRGLYQPQHF. This chain uses TRBV6-2 or TRBV6-3 with TRBJ1-5; 9 positions agree with TRBD1. The length of the CDR3 is 16 residues. Looked up from germline, CDR1 is MNHEY and CDR2 is SVGEGT. The V and J ends lost 0 bases and 5 bases, in that order; junction bases with no gene match: 5.

This clonotype was seen more than once but under ten times. V is TRBV9 and J is TRBJ1-2, with D tentatively TRBD1 (5 bases). Germline loops: CDR1 SGDLS, CDR2 YYNGEE. CDR3 length: 17 residues. Trimming left V 0 bases short and J 2 bases short, with 17 bases between. In DNA form, the CDR3 reads TGTGCCAGCAGCGTAGATTATACCGGGGGGAAGAACTATGGCTACACCTTC. This encodes CASSVDYTGGKNYGYTF.

This clonotype has more than one count but fewer than ten. It may be a read error: a sequence one base away is much more abundant. The V and J genes are TRBV3-1 and TRBJ2-1, with 8 bases fitting TRBD1. The ends lost 5 bases at V and 12 bases at J; junction bases unmatched: 6. The CDR3 consists of 12 residues. The germline gives CDR1 LGHDT, CDR2 YNNKEL (reference sequence). The CDR3 nucleotides read TGTGCCAGCAGCGGACAGGGACGTAGGCAGTTCTTC. Encoded protein: CASSGQGRRQFF.

As to this clonotype: A read error is possible here, since a much larger clone lies one base away. This chain connects TRBV5-1 to TRBJ2-2; 8 bases fit TRBD1. CDR1 SGHRS and CDR2 YFSETQ come from the germline V gene. The CDR3 is 14 amino acids. The CDR3 sequence: CASRQGMNTEELFF. The CDR3 DNA reads TGCGCCAGTAGACAGGGGATGAACACCGAGGAGCTGTTTTTT.

This rearrangement joins TRBV12-3 or TRBV12-4 to TRBJ2-7; possible D gene TRBD1, 5 bases. The CDR3 consists of 12 residues. V lost 7 bases and J 7 bases, leaving 14 bases between the germline ends. The CDR3 DNA is TGTGCCAGCACCAATTTGGGGCCTGAGCAGTACTTC. It is translated as CASTNLGPEQYF.

This sequence joins TRBV7-2 and TRBJ2-1; D is unclear. The germline V gene has CDR1 SGHTA and CDR2 FQGNSA. Trimming stripped 5 bases from V and 3 bases from J, with 8 bases between. This CDR3 is 13 amino acids long. CDR3 in DNA: TGTGCCAGCAGCCCGGACCGCTACAATGAGCAGTTCTTC. Translating gives CASSPDRYNEQFF.

This clonotype was seen only a few times. Germline is not matched at one junction end, which may reflect a read error. V and J are TRBV6-6 and TRBJ2-7; D gene unclear. The CDR3 loop spans 11 amino acids. CDR1 and CDR2 (germline): MNHNY, SVGAGI (reference sequence). The CDR3 here is CASSFNYGQYF. As DNA, the CDR3 is TGTGCCAGCAGTTTCAACTACGGGCAGTACTTC.

This clonotype was seen only a few times. CDR3 nucleotide sequence: TGTGCCAGCAGCTTAGTTGGGTCAGAAATCCAGCCCCAGCATTTT. Amino acids: CASSLVGSEIQPQHF. The chain couples TRBV7-2 to TRBJ1-5; D is undetermined. Germline loops: CDR1 SGHTA, CDR2 FQGNSA. CDR3 length: 15 amino acids. The V and J ends lost 1 base and 7 bases respectively, with 14 bases between them.

This clonotype was found many times. V gene TRBV6-6 combines with J gene TRBJ1-2, with D perhaps matching TRBD1 (5 bases). There are 13 residues in the CDR3. Germline V CDR1 and CDR2: MNHNY, SVGAGI (reference sequence). Trimming took off 2 bases at V and 8 bases at J, with 12 bases between the two ends. The CDR3 nucleotides read TGTGCCAGCAGTTACGTTTCAGGGAAAGGCTACACCTTC. This translates into CASSYVSGKGYTF.

The rearrangement joins TRBV18 to TRBJ2-7; 7 positions match TRBD2. V dropped 0 bases and J dropped 0; count of bases not matched to a gene: 5. Germline V gene data show CDR1 as KGHSH and CDR2 as LQKENI. This CDR3 is built from 16 residues. The CDR3 loop reads CASSPPMGGSSYEQYF. The CDR3 bases are TGTGCCAGCTCACCACCGATGGGCGGGAGCTCCTACGAGCAGTACTTC.

Ten or more counts support this clonotype. The CDR3 coding sequence is TGTGCCAGCCGGGACTACTCCTACAATGAGCAGTTCTTC. As protein: CASRDYSYNEQFF. V and J are TRBV6-5 and TRBJ2-1; TRBD2 matches 7 bases. Germline V gene data show CDR1 as MNHEY and CDR2 as SVGAGI. V lost 8 bases to trimming and J lost 0 bases; unmatched junction nucleotides: 1. The CDR3 extends over 13 amino acids.

This clonotype ranks as medium-sized. V and J are TRBV12-3 or TRBV12-4 and TRBJ2-1; D perhaps matches TRBD2 (6 bases). Trimming shortened V by 6 bases and J by 4 bases, and 19 bases separated the two germline ends. The CDR3 totals 16 residues. The CDR3 bases are TGTGCCAGCAGCGGTAACCGGGAGCAAAGGTACAATGAGCAGTTCTTC. It specifies CASSGNREQRYNEQFF.

This clonotype was seen only a few times. The chain joins TRBV7-9 to TRBJ1-2, with D perhaps matching TRBD1 (5 bases). Trimming stripped 5 bases from V and 2 bases from J, with 12 bases between. The CDR3 is 14 residues long. CDR1 is SEHNR and CDR2 is FQNEAQ in the germline V gene (reference sequence). The CDR3 is CASSARDRNYGYTF. The DNA of the CDR3 is TGTGCCAGCAGCGCCCGGGACCGCAACTATGGCTACACCTTC. Variable domain in full (rest from reference TRBV7-9 and TRBJ1-2): DTGVSQNPRHKITKRGQNVTFRCDPISEHNRLYWYRQTLGQGPEFLTYFQNEAQLEKSRLLSDRFSAERPKGSFSTLEIQRTEQGDSAMYLCASSARDRNYGYTFGSGTRLTVV.